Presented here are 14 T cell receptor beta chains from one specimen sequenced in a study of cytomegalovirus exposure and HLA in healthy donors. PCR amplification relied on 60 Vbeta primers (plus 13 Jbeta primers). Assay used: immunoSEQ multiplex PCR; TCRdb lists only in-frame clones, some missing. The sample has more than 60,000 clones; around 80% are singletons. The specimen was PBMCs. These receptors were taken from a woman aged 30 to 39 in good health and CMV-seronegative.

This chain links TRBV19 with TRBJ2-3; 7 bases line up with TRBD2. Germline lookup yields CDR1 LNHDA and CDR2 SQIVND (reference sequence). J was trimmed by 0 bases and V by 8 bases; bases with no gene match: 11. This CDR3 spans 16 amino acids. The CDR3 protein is CASGFRSSGSTDTQYF. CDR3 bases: TGTGCCAGTGGTTTTCGCTCTAGCGGAAGCACAGATACGCAGTATTTT.

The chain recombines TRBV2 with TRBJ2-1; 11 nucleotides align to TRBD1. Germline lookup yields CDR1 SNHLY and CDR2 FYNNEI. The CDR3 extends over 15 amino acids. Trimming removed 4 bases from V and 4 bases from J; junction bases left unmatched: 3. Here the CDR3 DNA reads TGTGCCAGCAGTGGAGGGACAGGGGGATACAATGAGCAGTTCTTC. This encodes CASSGGTGGYNEQFF.

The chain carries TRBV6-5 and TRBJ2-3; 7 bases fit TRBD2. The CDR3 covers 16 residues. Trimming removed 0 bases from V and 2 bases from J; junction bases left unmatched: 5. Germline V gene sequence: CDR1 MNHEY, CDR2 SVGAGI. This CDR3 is CASSYSGGGPTDTQYF. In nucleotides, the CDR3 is TGTGCCAGCAGTTACTCGGGGGGGGGACCCACAGATACGCAGTATTTT.

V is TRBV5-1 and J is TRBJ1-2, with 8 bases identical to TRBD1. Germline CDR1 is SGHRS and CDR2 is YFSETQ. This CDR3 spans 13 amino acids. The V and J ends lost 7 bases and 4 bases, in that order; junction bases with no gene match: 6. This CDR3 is CASSDRATYGYTF. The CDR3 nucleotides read TGCGCCAGCTCGGACAGGGCGACCTATGGCTACACCTTC.

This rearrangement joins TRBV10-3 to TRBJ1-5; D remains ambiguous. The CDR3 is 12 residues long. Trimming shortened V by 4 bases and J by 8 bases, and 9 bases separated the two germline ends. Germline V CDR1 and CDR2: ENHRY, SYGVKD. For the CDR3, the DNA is TGTGCCATCAGTGCCCCAAATGAGCCCCAGCATTTT. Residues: CAISAPNEPQHF.

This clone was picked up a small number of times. As DNA, the CDR3 is TGTGCCAGCAGCTCTGGGGAGAGTAGCACAGATACGCAGTATTTT. It yields the protein CASSSGESSTDTQYF. The rearrangement uses TRBV11-3 and TRBJ2-3; tentatively, D is TRBD2 (5 bases). In germline, CDR1 is SGHNT, CDR2 YENEEA. CDR3 length equals 15 residues. Between the trimmed V and J ends, which lost 4 bases and 0 bases, there was a span of 11 bases. Complete variable domain (other parts from reference TRBV11-3 and TRBJ2-3): EAGVVQSPRYKIIEKKQPVAFWCNPISGHNTLYWYLQNLGQGPELLIRYENEEAVDDSQLPKDRFSAERLKGVDSTLKIQPAELGDSAVYLCASSSGESSTDTQYFGPGTRLTVL.

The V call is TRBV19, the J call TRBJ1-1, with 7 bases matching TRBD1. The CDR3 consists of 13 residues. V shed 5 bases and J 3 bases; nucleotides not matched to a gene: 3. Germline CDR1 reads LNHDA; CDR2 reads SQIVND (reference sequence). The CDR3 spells CASSEQGHTEAFF. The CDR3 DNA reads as TGTGCCAGTAGTGAACAGGGGCACACTGAAGCTTTCTTT.

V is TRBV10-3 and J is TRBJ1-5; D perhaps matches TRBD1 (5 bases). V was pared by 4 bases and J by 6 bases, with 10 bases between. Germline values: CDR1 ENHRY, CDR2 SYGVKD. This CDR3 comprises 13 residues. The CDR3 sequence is CAISAEGPQPQHF. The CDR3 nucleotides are TGTGCCATCAGTGCGGAGGGGCCTCAGCCCCAGCATTTT.

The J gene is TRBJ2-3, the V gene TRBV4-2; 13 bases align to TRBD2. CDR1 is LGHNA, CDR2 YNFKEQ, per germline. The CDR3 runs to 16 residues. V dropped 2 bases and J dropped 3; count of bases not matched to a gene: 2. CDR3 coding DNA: TGTGCCAGCAGCCAAAAGGGACTAGCGGGGACAGATACGCAGTATTTT. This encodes CASSQKGLAGTDTQYF.

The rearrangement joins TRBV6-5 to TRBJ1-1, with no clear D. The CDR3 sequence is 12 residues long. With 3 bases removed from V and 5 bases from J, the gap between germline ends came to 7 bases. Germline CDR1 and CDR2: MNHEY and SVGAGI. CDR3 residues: CASSYPLTEAFF. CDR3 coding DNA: TGTGCCAGCAGTTATCCTCTGACTGAAGCTTTCTTT.

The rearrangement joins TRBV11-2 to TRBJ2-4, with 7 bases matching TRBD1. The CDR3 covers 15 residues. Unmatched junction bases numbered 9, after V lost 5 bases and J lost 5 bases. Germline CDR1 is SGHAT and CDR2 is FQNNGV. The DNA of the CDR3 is TGTGCCAGCAGCGGCGTACAGGGGAAACAAAACATTCAGTACTTC. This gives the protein CASSGVQGKQNIQYF.

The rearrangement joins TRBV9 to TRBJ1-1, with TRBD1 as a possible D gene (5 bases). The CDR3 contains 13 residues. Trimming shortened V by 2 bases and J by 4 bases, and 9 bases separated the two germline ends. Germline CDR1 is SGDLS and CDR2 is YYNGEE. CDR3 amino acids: CASSVEGATEAFF. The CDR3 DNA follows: TGTGCCAGCAGCGTTGAAGGGGCCACTGAAGCTTTCTTT.

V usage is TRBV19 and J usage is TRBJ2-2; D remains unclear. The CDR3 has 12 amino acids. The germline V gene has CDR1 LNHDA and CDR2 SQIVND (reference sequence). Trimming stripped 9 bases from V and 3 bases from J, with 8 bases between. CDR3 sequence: CASLPDTGELFF. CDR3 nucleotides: TGTGCCAGCCTTCCAGACACCGGGGAGCTGTTTTTT.

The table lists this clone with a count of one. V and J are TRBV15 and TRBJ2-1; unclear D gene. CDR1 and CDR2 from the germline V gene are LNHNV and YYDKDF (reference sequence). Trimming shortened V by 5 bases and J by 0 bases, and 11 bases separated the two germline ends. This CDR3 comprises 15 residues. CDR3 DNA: TGTGCCACCAGCCCCGCGGCTAGCTCCTACAATGAGCAGTTCTTC. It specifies CATSPAASSYNEQFF.